Included here is one TCR beta chain sequence, with context. The sample is drawn from a study of control samples from healthy donors and cancer patients. Looked up from germline, CDR1 is SGHDT and CDR2 is YYEEEE. CDR3 size: 15 residues. V lost 1 base and J 6 bases, leaving 14 bases between the germline ends. The assay was immunoSEQ multiplex PCR, and TCRdb's table has in-frame clones only and misses some. The data show about 180,000 clones, approximately 90% seen once. The sample consisted of blood. The receptor was derived from a man in his thirties or forties in good health. This rearrangement joins TRBV5-6 to TRBJ1-5; D remains unclear. The CDR3 DNA is TGTGCCAGCAGCTTGTTTCGGGATTTAGGTCAGCCCCAGCATTTT. This sequence encodes CASSLFRDLGQPQHF.